The 30 T cell receptor beta chains below come from one sample, sequenced in a study of T cell clones after liver transplantation. Clones were sequenced by immunoSEQ multiplex PCR, and TCRdb holds only the in-frame ones, with some missing. The sample lists 20,000 to 25,000 clones; under 95% were seen once. Material: CD8+ T cells from blood, obtained about 25 months after liver transplant. These receptors were taken from a human patient who received a liver transplant. Among the T cells, some may be from the graft donor.

The genes are TRBV7-6 and TRBJ2-5; D is unclear. Trimming took off 2 bases at V and 1 base at J, with 5 bases between the two ends. Germline values: CDR1 SGHVS, CDR2 FNYEAQ. The length of the CDR3 is 13 residues. The CDR3 is CASSLRVQETQYF. In DNA form, the CDR3 reads TGTGCCAGCAGCTTACGGGTCCAAGAGACCCAGTACTTC.

The chain carries TRBV6-1 and TRBJ2-3; 7 nucleotides match TRBD2. Trimming removed 2 bases from V and 6 bases from J; junction bases left unmatched: 11. The germline V gene has CDR1 MNHNS and CDR2 SASEGT. This CDR3 has 16 residues. Here the CDR3 DNA reads TGTGCCAGCAGTGAATGGTTGGCGGGGGATGGGGATACGCAGTATTTT. The encoded protein is CASSEWLAGDGDTQYF.

The chain links TRBV9 to TRBJ2-3, with TRBD2 identical over 7 bases. Germline V gene lookup returns CDR1 SGDLS and CDR2 YYNGEE. The CDR3 covers 15 residues. Unmatched junction bases numbered 15, after V lost 8 bases and J lost 6 bases. As DNA, the CDR3 is TGTGCCAGAGCCGGGTCTAGCGGAAGATTGGATACGCAGTATTTT. It translates to CARAGSSGRLDTQYF.

This chain uses TRBV13 with TRBJ2-5, with D possibly being TRBD2 (6 bases). This CDR3 spans 15 amino acids. V was shortened by 4 bases and J by 4 bases, with 16 bases between the two germline ends. Germline CDR1 is PRHDT and CDR2 is FYEKMQ (reference sequence). CDR3 protein: CASSSAQTGGETQYF. For the CDR3, the DNA is TGTGCCAGCAGCTCCGCCCAGACCGGGGGAGAGACCCAGTACTTC.

This rearrangement joins TRBV29-1 to TRBJ2-7; 11 nucleotides align to TRBD2. V trimming: 6 bases; J trimming: 3 bases; junction bases outside the gene matches: 4. CDR3 length: 13 residues. Germline assignment: CDR1 SQVTM and CDR2 ANQGSEA. Here the CDR3 reads CSVTGTSGYEQYF. The CDR3 nucleotides are TGCAGCGTGACCGGGACTAGCGGCTACGAGCAGTACTTC.

This rearrangement joins TRBV4-1 to TRBJ2-7, with 10 positions matching TRBD2. The CDR3 totals 16 residues. CDR1 is MGHRA and CDR2 is YSYEKL in the germline V gene. The ends lost 3 bases at V and 2 bases at J; junction bases unmatched: 7. CDR3 sequence (DNA): TGCGCCAGCAGCCAGATTTCTAGCGGGAGCACCTACGAGCAGTACTTC. Translation gives CASSQISSGSTYEQYF.

The DNA for the CDR3 is TGCGCCAGCAGCCAAGATCTAGAGGACCAAGAGACCCAGTACTTC. Its protein is CASSQDLEDQETQYF. J is TRBJ2-5 and V is TRBV4-3; D gene uncertain. Per germline, CDR1 LGHNA and CDR2 YSLEER. V lost 0 bases and J 0 bases, leaving 8 bases between the germline ends. The CDR3 runs to 15 residues.

This chain uses TRBV5-1 with TRBJ2-7; 12 bases match TRBD2. The V gene end was trimmed by 3 bases and the J gene end by 5 bases; junction bases not matched to a gene: 9. This CDR3 has 16 residues. Per germline, CDR1 SGHRS and CDR2 YFSETQ. The DNA of the CDR3 is TGCGCCAGCAGCTCTAAGACTAGCGGGAGACCGGACGAGCAGTACTTC. It specifies CASSSKTSGRPDEQYF. The full variable domain, completed using reference TRBV5-1 and TRBJ2-7, is KAGVTQTPRYLIKTRGQQVTLSCSPISGHRSVSWYQQTPGQGLQFLFEYFSETQRNKGNFPGRFSGRQFSNSRSEMNVSTLELGDSALYLCASSSKTSGRPDEQYFGPGTRLTVT.

The chain uses TRBV27 and TRBJ2-1, with 7 positions matching TRBD1. J gave up 5 bases and V 2 bases, and 3 bases lay outside the gene matches. Looked up from germline, CDR1 is MNHEY and CDR2 is SMNVEV (reference sequence). This CDR3 has 14 residues. The CDR3 region is CASSLPGGNNEQFF. The CDR3 DNA follows: TGTGCCAGCAGTTTACCAGGGGGAAACAATGAGCAGTTCTTC.

A few counts support this clone. The J gene is TRBJ2-5, the V gene TRBV5-4, with D perhaps assigned TRBD1 or TRBD2 (5 bases each). The V gene's germline CDR1 is SGHNT and CDR2 YYREEE (reference sequence). The CDR3 covers 17 residues. V lost 4 bases and J lost 1, with 20 bases in between. CDR3 amino acids: CASSPVYGTVGQETQYF. In nucleotides, the CDR3 is TGTGCCAGCAGCCCTGTCTACGGGACGGTCGGCCAAGAGACCCAGTACTTC.

By sample share, this clone is medium-sized. This chain connects TRBV7-3 to TRBJ2-1, with 10 bases identical to TRBD2. The junction had 5 bases not matched to a gene; V was cut back by 5 bases and J by 4 bases. The germline CDR1 and CDR2 sequences are SGHTA and FQGTGA. This CDR3 comprises 15 residues. DNA for the CDR3: TGTGCCAGCAGCCGACTAGCGGGTCGGTACAATGAGCAGTTCTTC. This sequence encodes CASSRLAGRYNEQFF. Full variable domain (missing parts from reference TRBV7-3 and TRBJ2-1): GAGVSQTPSNKVTEKGKYVELRCDPISGHTALYWYRQSLGQGPEFLIYFQGTGAADDSGLPNDRFFAVRPEGSVSTLKIQRTERGDSAVYLCASSRLAGRYNEQFFGPGTRLTVL.

This clone appeared once. The chain links TRBV27 to TRBJ2-2; D is perhaps TRBD1 (6 bases). The CDR3 consists of 13 residues. The V end lost 2 bases, the J end lost 8 bases, and 9 bases lay between the germline ends. The germline V gene encodes CDR1 MNHEY and CDR2 SMNVEV (reference sequence). CDR3 in DNA: TGTGCCAGCAGTTTAAGGGGGTTGGGGGAGCTGTTTTTT. It codes for CASSLRGLGELFF.

CDR3 nucleotide sequence: TGTGCCAGCTGTAGTTTATCTGGGGCCAACGTCCTGACTTTC. Its translation: CASCSLSGANVLTF. J is TRBJ2-6 and V is TRBV28, with D hard to call. The germline V and J ends were trimmed by 8 bases and 1 base, with 9 bases remaining between them. Germline assignment: CDR1 MDHEN and CDR2 SYDVKM. There are 14 residues in the CDR3.

This clone was found once. The V gene is TRBV7-9, the J gene TRBJ1-2, with D unclear. V was clipped by 11 bases and J by 8 bases, with 21 bases between them. The germline V gene encodes CDR1 SEHNR and CDR2 FQNEAQ (reference sequence). The CDR3 totals 13 residues. CDR3 coding DNA: TGTGCCGGATATACTTTCCCTAATGAAGGCTACACCTTC. The encoded protein is CAGYTFPNEGYTF.

CDR3 DNA: TGCGCCAGCAGCCATTCTTCCGGGTCGATCTACAATGAGCAGTTCTTC. Translation: CASSHSSGSIYNEQFF. The rearrangement links TRBV4-1 to TRBJ2-1, with D uncertain. V gave up 3 bases and J gave up 3 bases, with 15 bases separating them. This CDR3 spans 16 amino acids. Looked up from germline, CDR1 is MGHRA and CDR2 is YSYEKL.

The genes are TRBV11-3 and TRBJ2-4, with 12 bases identical to TRBD2. The V segment lost 0 bases and the J segment 5 bases; nucleotides outside the gene matches: 11. The germline gives CDR1 SGHNT, CDR2 YENEEA. The CDR3 runs 19 residues. Written as DNA, the CDR3 is TGTGCCAGCAGCTTAGATCGTCCTAGCGGGAGGGGGCTGGAAAACATTCAGTACTTC. Translating gives CASSLDRPSGRGLENIQYF.

The V gene is TRBV6-1, the J gene TRBJ2-5, with 11 bases matching TRBD2. Per the germline V gene, CDR1 is MNHNS and CDR2 is SASEGT. The CDR3 is 19 residues long. After removal of 3 bases from V and 5 bases from J, the junction contained 17 bases not matched to a gene. As DNA, the CDR3 is TGTGCCAGCAGTGACCCACTGTGGGTAGCGGGAGGGCCTGATGAGACCCAGTACTTC. Protein sequence: CASSDPLWVAGGPDETQYF.

This clone showed up just once. The chain has TRBV7-3 and TRBJ2-5; possibly TRBD2 for D (5 bases). The CDR3 is 14 residues long. V lost 0 bases, J lost 4 bases, and 9 bases lay in between. Germline loops: CDR1 SGHTA, CDR2 FQGTGA. This CDR3 reads CASSLTGGSETQYF. CDR3 DNA sequence: TGTGCCAGCAGCTTAACTGGAGGTTCAGAGACCCAGTACTTC.

This clone was seen just once. J is TRBJ2-6 and V is TRBV9; the D is unclear. Trimming removed 0 bases from V and 6 bases from J, with 7 bases in between. The CDR3 has 14 amino acids. The germline gives CDR1 SGDLS, CDR2 YYNGEE. CDR3 protein: CASSVGHAANVLTF. CDR3 in DNA: TGTGCCAGCAGCGTAGGACATGCGGCCAACGTCCTGACTTTC.

The genes are TRBV28 and TRBJ2-1; 12 positions match TRBD2. The trim removed 5 bases at V and 0 bases at J, leaving 11 bases unmatched. This CDR3 has 19 amino acids. Germline V gene data show CDR1 as MDHEN and CDR2 as SYDVKM. The CDR3 region is CASSPRLAGGPSSYNEQFF. CDR3 sequence (DNA): TGTGCCAGCAGTCCCCGTCTAGCGGGAGGGCCCAGCTCCTACAATGAGCAGTTCTTC.

The rearrangement uses TRBV6-6 and TRBJ2-1; 9 nucleotides line up with TRBD2. CDR3 size: 16 residues. V gave up 10 bases and J gave up 2 bases; unmatched junction bases: 12. Germline CDR1 and CDR2: MNHNY and SVGAGI (reference sequence). In nucleotides, the CDR3 is TGTGCCACCCTCGGGGCGGGAGGGCCAGCCTACAATGAGCAGTTCTTC. This translates into CATLGAGGPAYNEQFF.

The chain combines TRBV2 with TRBJ2-2; D perhaps matches TRBD1 (6 bases). This CDR3 spans 16 amino acids. V was cut by 5 bases and J by 1 base, with 14 bases left in between. Germline V CDR1 and CDR2: SNHLY, FYNNEI. In nucleotides, the CDR3 is TGTGCCAGCAGTACAGCCGGGACATGGAACACCGGGGAGCTGTTTTTT. Its translation: CASSTAGTWNTGELFF.

CDR3 DNA sequence: TGTGCCGCCTCACCAGCTCTTGACGGGAACGAGCAGTACTTC. Amino acids: CAASPALDGNEQYF. The chain carries TRBV15 and TRBJ2-7, with TRBD2 as a possible D gene (5 bases). Trimming cost V 11 bases and J 5 bases, with 22 bases left between them. Germline V gene data show CDR1 as LNHNV and CDR2 as YYDKDF (reference sequence). The CDR3 has 14 amino acids.

CDR3 amino acids: CASSFSRTYEQYF. Written as DNA, the CDR3 is TGTGCCAGCAGTTTTAGCAGGACCTACGAGCAGTACTTC. The chain is built from TRBV27 and TRBJ2-7; no reliable D call. Germline assignment: CDR1 MNHEY and CDR2 SMNVEV (reference sequence). The CDR3 contains 13 residues. Trimming removed 3 bases at V and 2 bases at J, with 8 bases between.

The chain links TRBV7-2 to TRBJ2-1, with D tentatively TRBD2 (5 bases). Germline V CDR1 and CDR2: SGHTA, FQGNSA. The CDR3 is 12 amino acids. Trimming removed 1 base at V and 9 bases at J, with 7 bases between. CDR3 bases: TGTGCCAGCAGCTTAGGAGGGAGTGAGCAGTTCTTC. It yields the protein CASSLGGSEQFF.

This chain connects TRBV27 to TRBJ1-4, with TRBD1 matching over 9 bases. In germline, CDR1 is MNHEY, CDR2 SMNVEV (reference sequence). The V segment lost 6 bases and the J segment 7 bases; nucleotides outside the gene matches: 3. The CDR3 runs 13 residues. Here the CDR3 reads CASRTGGVEKLFF. Written as DNA, the CDR3 is TGTGCCAGCAGGACAGGGGGGGTTGAAAAACTGTTTTTT.

This chain uses TRBV10-3 with TRBJ1-2; D remains unclear. Trimming left V 4 bases short and J 3 bases short, with 6 bases between. The CDR3 length is 12 residues. Germline CDR1 is ENHRY and CDR2 is SYGVKD. The CDR3 coding sequence is TGTGCCATCAGTGGGGATGACTATGGCTACACCTTC. Protein sequence: CAISGDDYGYTF.

This chain uses TRBV7-9 with TRBJ2-1, with D possibly called TRBD1 or TRBD2 (7 bases each). The CDR3 is 16 residues long. V lost 3 bases, J lost 8 bases, and 20 bases lay in between. CDR1 and CDR2 from the germline V gene are SEHNR and FQNEAQ (reference sequence). The CDR3 sequence: CASSFRGEGFTDEQFF. The DNA for the CDR3 is TGTGCCAGCAGCTTCAGGGGGGAGGGGTTTACGGATGAGCAGTTCTTC.

This chain uses TRBV5-6 with TRBJ2-7, with D maybe TRBD2 (6 bases). The CDR3 runs to 11 residues. V was trimmed by 3 bases and J by 6 bases, leaving 7 bases between them. The germline V gene encodes CDR1 SGHDT and CDR2 YYEEEE. The CDR3 sequence is CASSWRGEQYF. CDR3 in DNA: TGTGCCAGCAGCTGGCGGGGCGAGCAGTACTTC.

This sequence joins TRBV27 and TRBJ2-1, with no clear D. The CDR3 runs 12 residues. Deletions cut 5 bases from V and 4 bases from J, with 6 bases between. The germline CDR1 and CDR2 sequences are MNHEY and SMNVEV (reference sequence). The CDR3 DNA reads TGTGCCAGCAGTGCCAGGTACAATGAGCAGTTCTTC. This sequence encodes CASSARYNEQFF.